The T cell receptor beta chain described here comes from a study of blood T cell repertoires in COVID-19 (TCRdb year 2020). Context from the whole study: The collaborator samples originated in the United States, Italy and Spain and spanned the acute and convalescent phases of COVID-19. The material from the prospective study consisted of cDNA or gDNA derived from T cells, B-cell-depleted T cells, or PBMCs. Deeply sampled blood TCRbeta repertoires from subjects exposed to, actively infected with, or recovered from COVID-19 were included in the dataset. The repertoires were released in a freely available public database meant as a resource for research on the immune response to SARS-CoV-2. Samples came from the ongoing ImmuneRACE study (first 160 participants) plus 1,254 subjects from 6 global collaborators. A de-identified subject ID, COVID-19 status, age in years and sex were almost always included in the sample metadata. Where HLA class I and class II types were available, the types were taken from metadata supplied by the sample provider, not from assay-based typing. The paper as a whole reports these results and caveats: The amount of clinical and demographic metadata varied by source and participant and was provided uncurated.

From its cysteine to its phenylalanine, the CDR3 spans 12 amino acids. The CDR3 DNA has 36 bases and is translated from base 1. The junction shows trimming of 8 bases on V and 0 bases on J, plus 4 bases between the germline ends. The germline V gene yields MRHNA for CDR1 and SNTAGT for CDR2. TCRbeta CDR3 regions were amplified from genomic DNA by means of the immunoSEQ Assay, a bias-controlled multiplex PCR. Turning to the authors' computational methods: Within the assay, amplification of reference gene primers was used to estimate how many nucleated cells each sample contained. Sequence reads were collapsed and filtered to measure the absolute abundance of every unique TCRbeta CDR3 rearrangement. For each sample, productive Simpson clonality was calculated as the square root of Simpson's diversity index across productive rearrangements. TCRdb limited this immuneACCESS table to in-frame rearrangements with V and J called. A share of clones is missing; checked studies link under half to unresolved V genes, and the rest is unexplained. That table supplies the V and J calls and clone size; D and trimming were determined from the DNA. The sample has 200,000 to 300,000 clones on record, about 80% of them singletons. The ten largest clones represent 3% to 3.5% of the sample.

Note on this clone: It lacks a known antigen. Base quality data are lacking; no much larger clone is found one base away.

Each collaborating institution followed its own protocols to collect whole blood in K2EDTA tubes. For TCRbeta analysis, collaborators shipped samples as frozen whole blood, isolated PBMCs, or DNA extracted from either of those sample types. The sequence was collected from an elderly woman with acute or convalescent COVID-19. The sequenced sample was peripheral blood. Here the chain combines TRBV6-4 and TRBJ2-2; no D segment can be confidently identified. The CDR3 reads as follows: CASGSNTGELFF. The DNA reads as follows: TGTGCCAGCGGCTCGAACACCGGGGAGCTGTTTTTT.